The 5 T cell receptor beta chains below come from one sample, sequenced in a study of blood T cell repertoires in COVID-19. Sequencing used immunoSEQ multiplex PCR; TCRdb keeps in-frame clones, though not all of them. This sample yields 300,000 to 350,000 clones, of which 75% to 90% are seen a single time; 2.2% belongs to the top ten. Sequencing was done on a sample of PBMCs or T cells enriched from blood (not recorded which). The receptor source for this set is a man aged 25-45 years who had recovered from COVID-19.

This chain uses TRBV29-1 with TRBJ1-1, with D unclear. The V end lost 3 bases, the J end lost 8 bases, and 7 bases lay between the germline ends. The germline gives CDR1 SQVTM, CDR2 ANQGSEA. The CDR3 extends over 10 amino acids. The CDR3 nucleotides read TGCAGCGTTGATGAGAGAGAAGCTTTCTTT. Translation: CSVDEREAFF.

The CDR3 spells CASSPGTAQPQHF. CDR3 DNA: TGTGCCAGCAGCCCGGGGACAGCTCAGCCCCAGCATTTT. V gene TRBV5-4 combines with J gene TRBJ1-5, with 7 nucleotides matching TRBD1. Losses at the gene ends were 4 bases for V and 6 bases for J; bases not matched to a gene: 4. Germline CDR1 reads SGHNT; CDR2 reads YYREEE (reference sequence). The CDR3 length is 13 residues. The full variable domain, in which reference TRBV5-4 and TRBJ1-5 provide the parts outside the CDR3, is ETGVTQSPTHLIKTRGQQVTLRCSSQSGHNTVSWYQQALGQGPQFIFQYYREEENGRGNFPPRFSGLQFPNYSSELNVNALELDDSALYLCASSPGTAQPQHFGDGTRLSIL.

CDR3: CASSGRGGTEAFF. CDR3 coding DNA: TGTGCCAGCAGTGGCCGGGGGGGAACTGAAGCTTTCTTT. The V gene is TRBV2, the J gene TRBJ1-1; perhaps TRBD1 as D (5 bases). Germline V lookup: CDR1 SNHLY, CDR2 FYNNEI. Trimming took off 4 bases at V and 5 bases at J, with 11 bases between the two ends. The CDR3 has 13 amino acids.

The chain has TRBV30 and TRBJ2-7, with 9 bases identical to TRBD1. Germline loops: CDR1 GTSNPN, CDR2 SVGIG (reference sequence). With 1 base clipped from V and 5 bases from J, the junction kept 6 bases outside the gene matches. CDR3 length equals 14 residues. The chain's CDR3 is CAWSGGDRAHEQYF. For the CDR3, the DNA is TGTGCCTGGAGTGGGGGGGACAGGGCCCACGAGCAGTACTTC.

This chain joins TRBV2 and TRBJ1-2; weak D call: TRBD1 (5 bases). Trimming stripped 7 bases from V and 3 bases from J, with 6 bases between. This CDR3 comprises 11 residues. The germline V gene encodes CDR1 SNHLY and CDR2 FYNNEI. The CDR3, as DNA: TGTGCCAGCACCAGGGACTATGGCTACACCTTC. This sequence encodes CASTRDYGYTF.